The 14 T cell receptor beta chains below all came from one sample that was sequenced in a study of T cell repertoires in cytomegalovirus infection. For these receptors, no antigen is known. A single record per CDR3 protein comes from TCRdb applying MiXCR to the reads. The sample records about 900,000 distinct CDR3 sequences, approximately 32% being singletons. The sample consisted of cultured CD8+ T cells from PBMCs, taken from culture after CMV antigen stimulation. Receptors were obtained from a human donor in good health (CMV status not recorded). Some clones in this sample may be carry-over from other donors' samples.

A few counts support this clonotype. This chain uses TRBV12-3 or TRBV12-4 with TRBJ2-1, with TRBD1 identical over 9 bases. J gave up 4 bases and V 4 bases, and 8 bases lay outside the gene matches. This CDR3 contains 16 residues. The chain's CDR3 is CASSSSDRGDYNEQFF. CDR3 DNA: TGTGCCAGCAGTTCGTCGGACAGGGGCGATTACAATGAGCAGTTCTTC.

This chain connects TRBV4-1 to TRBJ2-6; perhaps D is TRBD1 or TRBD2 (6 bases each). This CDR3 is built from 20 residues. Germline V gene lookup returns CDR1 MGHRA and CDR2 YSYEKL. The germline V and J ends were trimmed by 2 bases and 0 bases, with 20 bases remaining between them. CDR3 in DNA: TGCGCCAGCAGCCAATCTTTCGCCGGGGGCCCCAGCTCTGGGGCCAACGTCCTGACTTTC. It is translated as CASSQSFAGGPSSGANVLTF.

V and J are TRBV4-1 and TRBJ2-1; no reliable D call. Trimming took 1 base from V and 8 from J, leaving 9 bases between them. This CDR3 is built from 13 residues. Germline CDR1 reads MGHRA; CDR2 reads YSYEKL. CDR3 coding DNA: TGCGCCAGCAGCCAAGCCCGATGGGATGAGCAGTTCTTC. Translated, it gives CASSQARWDEQFF.

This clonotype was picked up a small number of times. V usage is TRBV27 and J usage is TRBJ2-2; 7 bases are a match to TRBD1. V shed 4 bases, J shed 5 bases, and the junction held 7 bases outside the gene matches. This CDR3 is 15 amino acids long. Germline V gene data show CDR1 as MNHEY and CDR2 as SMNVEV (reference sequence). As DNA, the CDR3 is TGTGCCAGCAGTTACAGGGGATATGTGACCGGGGAGCTGTTTTTT. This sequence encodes CASSYRGYVTGELFF.

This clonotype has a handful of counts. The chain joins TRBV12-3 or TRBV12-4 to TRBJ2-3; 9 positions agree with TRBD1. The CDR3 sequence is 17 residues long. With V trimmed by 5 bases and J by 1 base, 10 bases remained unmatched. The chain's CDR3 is CASSLPDRGEGTDTQYF. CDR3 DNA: TGTGCCAGCAGTCTGCCCGACAGGGGGGAAGGCACAGATACGCAGTATTTT.

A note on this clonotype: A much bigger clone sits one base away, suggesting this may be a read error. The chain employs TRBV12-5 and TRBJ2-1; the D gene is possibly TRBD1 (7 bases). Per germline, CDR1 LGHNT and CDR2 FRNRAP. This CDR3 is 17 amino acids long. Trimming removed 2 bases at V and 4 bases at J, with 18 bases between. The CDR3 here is CASGLTRTGRGYNEQFF. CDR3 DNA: TGTGCTAGTGGTTTGACCCGGACAGGCCGGGGGTACAATGAGCAGTTCTTC. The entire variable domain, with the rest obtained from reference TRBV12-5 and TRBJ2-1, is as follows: DARVTQTPRHKVTEMGQEVTMRCQPILGHNTVFWYRQTMMQGLELLAYFRNRAPLDDSGMPKDRFSAEMPDATLATLKIQPSEPRDSAVYFCASGLTRTGRGYNEQFFGPGTRLTVL.

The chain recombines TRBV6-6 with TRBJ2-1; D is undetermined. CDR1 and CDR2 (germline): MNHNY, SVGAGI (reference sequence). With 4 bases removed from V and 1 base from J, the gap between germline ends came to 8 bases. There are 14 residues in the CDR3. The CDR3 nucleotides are TGTGCCAGCAGTTCCTCGAGGTCCTACAATGAGCAGTTCTTC. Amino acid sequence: CASSSSRSYNEQFF.

Written as DNA, the CDR3 is TGTGCCAGCAGCTGGGGGGGGGACGGGGAGCGTGGGCAGTTCTTC. Translating gives CASSWGGDGERGQFF. The gene calls are TRBV7-6 and TRBJ2-1, with 7 bases matching TRBD2. CDR1 and CDR2 (germline): SGHVS, FNYEAQ. The J segment lost 12 bases and the V segment lost 4 bases, leaving 15 bases of the junction unmatched. The CDR3 loop spans 15 amino acids.

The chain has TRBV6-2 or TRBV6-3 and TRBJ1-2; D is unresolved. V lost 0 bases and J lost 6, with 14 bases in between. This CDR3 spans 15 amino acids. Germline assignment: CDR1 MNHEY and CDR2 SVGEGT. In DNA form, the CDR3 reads TGTGCCAGCAGTTACTCGAGGCGGGGTTTCGATGGCTACACCTTC. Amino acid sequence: CASSYSRRGFDGYTF.

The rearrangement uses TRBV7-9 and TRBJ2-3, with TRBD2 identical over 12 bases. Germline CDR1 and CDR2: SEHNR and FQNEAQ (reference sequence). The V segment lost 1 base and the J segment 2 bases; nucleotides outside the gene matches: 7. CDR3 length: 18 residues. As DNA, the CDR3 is TGTGCCAGCAGCTTAGTGACTGGACTAGCGGGGCTCACAGATACGCAGTATTTT. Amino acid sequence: CASSLVTGLAGLTDTQYF.

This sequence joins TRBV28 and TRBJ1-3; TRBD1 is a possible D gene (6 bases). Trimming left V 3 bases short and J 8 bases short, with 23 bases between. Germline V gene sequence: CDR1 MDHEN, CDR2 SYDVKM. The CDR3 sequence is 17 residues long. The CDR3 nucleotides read TGTGCCAGCAGTTTTGGATCCCCGGGAGTTGAGGGGGACACCATATATTTT. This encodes CASSFGSPGVEGDTIYF.

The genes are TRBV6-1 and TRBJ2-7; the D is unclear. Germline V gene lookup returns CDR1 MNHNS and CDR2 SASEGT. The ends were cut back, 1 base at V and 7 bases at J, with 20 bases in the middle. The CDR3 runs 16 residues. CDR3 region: CASSEEWVNTFREQYV. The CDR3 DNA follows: TGTGCCAGCAGTGAAGAATGGGTCAACACTTTTCGGGAGCAGTACGTC.

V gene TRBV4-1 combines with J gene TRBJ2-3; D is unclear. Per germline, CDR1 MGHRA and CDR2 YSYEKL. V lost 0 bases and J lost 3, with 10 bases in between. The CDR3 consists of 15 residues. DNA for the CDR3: TGCGCCAGCAGCCAAGATGGAGTAGTGACAGATACGCAGTATTTT. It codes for CASSQDGVVTDTQYF.

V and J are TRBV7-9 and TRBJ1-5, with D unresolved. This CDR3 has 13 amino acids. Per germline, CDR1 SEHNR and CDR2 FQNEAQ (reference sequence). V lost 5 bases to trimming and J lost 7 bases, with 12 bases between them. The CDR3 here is CASSPGQKQPQHF. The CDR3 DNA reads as TGTGCCAGCAGCCCCGGGCAGAAGCAGCCCCAGCATTTT.